This T cell receptor beta chain was sequenced during a study of blood T cell repertoires in COVID-19 (dated by TCRdb to the early 2020s). Context from the whole study: Collaborator samples came from the United States, Italy and Spain and covered acute and convalescent phases of COVID-19. The material from the prospective study consisted of cDNA or gDNA derived from T cells, B-cell-depleted T cells, or PBMCs. The dataset comprised deeply sampled blood TCRbeta repertoires from subjects exposed to, actively infected with, or recovered from COVID-19. The repertoires were released in a freely available public database meant as a resource for research on the immune response to SARS-CoV-2. The samples were drawn from the first 160 participants of the ongoing ImmuneRACE study and from 1,254 subjects provided by 6 global collaborators. A de-identified subject ID, COVID-19 status, age in years and sex were almost always included in the sample metadata. HLA class I and class II types, where available, came from metadata supplied by the sample provider rather than from assay-based typing.

Participants in the prospective study were aged roughly 18 to 89 years, lived in under 30 United States geographic areas, and enrolled through a virtual design. Cohort assignment in the prospective study relied on participant-reported clinical history from a screening survey and a study questionnaire. ImmuneRACE Cohort 3 recovered participants were defined by two consecutive negative NP/OP PCR tests, healthcare professional clearance, or symptom resolution. In the prospective study, mobile phlebotomists collected whole blood, serum and a nasopharyngeal or oropharyngeal swab from each participant. Participants in the prospective study had the option to provide additional blood draws and questionnaires over an approximately 2-month period. Before DNA extraction, blood samples from the prospective study were shipped at room temperature or frozen. TCRbeta CDR3 regions were amplified from genomic DNA using the immunoSEQ Assay, a bias-controlled multiplex PCR. In the original analysis: Within the assay, amplification of reference gene primers was used to estimate how many nucleated cells each sample contained. Sequence reads were collapsed and filtered to measure the absolute abundance of every unique TCRbeta CDR3 rearrangement. For each sample, productive Simpson clonality was calculated by taking the square root of Simpson's diversity index across productive rearrangements. TCRdb obtained this table from immuneACCESS and retained in-frame rearrangements with V and J assigned. These tables miss some clones; where compared with another copy, unresolved V genes account for less than half of the shortfall, and the remainder is unexplained. The DNA was the basis for D and trimming; V, J and clone size are from that table. The sample yields approximately 490,000 clones; 87% were counted once. The ten largest clones capture approximately 0.7% of the sample.

What the work shows at the level of the full study, not this receptor alone: Clinical and demographic metadata were provided uncurated, with the amount varying by source and participant.

CDR1 and CDR2 (SGHRS, YFSETQ) derive from the germline V gene. From V the trimming removes 6 bases and from J it removes 2 bases, while the gene matches leave 13 bases of the junction unaccounted for. Measured from the cysteine to the phenylalanine, the CDR3 is 16 residues long. The CDR3 DNA has 48 bases and is translated from base 1. Comments on this clone: Its recognized antigen is unknown. The record has no base qualities; no much larger clone is one base away.

Recombination connected TRBV5-1 to TRBJ1-1, and 7 junctional nucleotides match TRBD1. The clonotype comes from a woman aged 18-29 years who had recovered from COVID-19. Source material: PBMCs or T cells enriched from blood (not recorded which). The CDR3 loop reads CASTTLGGLANTEAFF. The DNA is TGCGCCAGCACCACGTTAGGGGGCCTAGCCAACACTGAAGCTTTCTTT.